These 26 T cell receptor beta chains came from one sample sequenced in a study of patients and donors after allogeneic stem cell transplantation. TCRdb analysed the RT-PCR reads with MiXCR anew, one entry per CDR3 protein. Of about 110,000 distinct CDR3 sequences listed, over 30% are singletons. Sequenced input: blood, either unsorted or a sorted T cell fraction (not recorded which). These receptors came from a human donor who was either an allogeneic HSCT recipient or a stem cell or donor lymphocyte infusion donor (not recorded which). It is not recorded whose cells these are; they may come from a transplant donor.

The chain joins TRBV4-3 to TRBJ2-1; D remains unclear. Germline CDR1 and CDR2: LGHNA and YSLEER. V gave up 0 bases and J gave up 9 bases, with 9 bases separating them. This CDR3 is 13 amino acids long. CDR3 loop: CASSQERVGEQFF. The CDR3 bases are TGCGCCAGCAGCCAAGAAAGGGTCGGTGAGCAGTTCTTC.

The genes are TRBV20-1 and TRBJ1-1; TRBD1 is a possible D gene (5 bases). Trimming cost V 7 bases and J 0 bases, with 15 bases left between them. In germline, CDR1 is DFQATT, CDR2 SNEGSKA (reference sequence). The CDR3 runs to 14 residues. This CDR3 reads CSVKVGGLNTEAFF. CDR3 nucleotide sequence: TGCAGTGTTAAAGTGGGGGGATTGAACACTGAAGCTTTCTTT.

The J gene is TRBJ1-5, the V gene TRBV5-1, with unresolved D. The CDR3 contains 15 residues. Germline lookup yields CDR1 SGHRS and CDR2 YFSETQ. V lost 4 bases to trimming and J lost 2 bases, with 13 bases between them. The CDR3 region has the DNA TGCGCCAGCAGCCCCCCGGAGGGAGGCAATCAGCCCCAGCATTTT. Amino acid sequence: CASSPPEGGNQPQHF.

V usage is TRBV18 and J usage is TRBJ2-7; no clear D. CDR3 length: 14 residues. From germline, CDR1 is KGHSH and CDR2 LQKENI. Trimming removed 3 bases from V and 5 bases from J, with 14 bases in between. CDR3 region: CASSPAHVLNEQYF. DNA of the CDR3: TGTGCCAGCTCACCGGCTCATGTTTTGAACGAGCAGTACTTC.

The chain is built from TRBV20-1 and TRBJ1-2; a possible D gene is TRBD1 (6 bases). The V gene lost 3 bases and the J gene lost 3 bases, with 11 bases spanning the gap. The CDR3 contains 13 residues. Germline V gives CDR1 DFQATT, CDR2 SNEGSKA (reference sequence). The CDR3 here is CSARGAGHYGYTF. The CDR3 nucleotides read TGCAGTGCTAGGGGGGCAGGTCACTATGGCTACACCTTC.

The sample holds many counts of this clonotype. V gene TRBV24-1 combines with J gene TRBJ1-2; D is undetermined. CDR3 length equals 13 residues. Trimming shortened V by 6 bases and J by 1 base, and 8 bases separated the two germline ends. Germline values: CDR1 KGHDR, CDR2 SFDVKD. CDR3 DNA: TGTGCCACCAGTCCTGGGAGTAACTATGGCTACACCTTC. Translating it yields CATSPGSNYGYTF.

This chain connects TRBV6-6 to TRBJ2-7; no reliable D call. The V gene lost 5 bases and the J gene lost 2 bases, with 13 bases spanning the gap. Germline lookup yields CDR1 MNHNY and CDR2 SVGAGI (reference sequence). The CDR3 has 14 residues. The CDR3 DNA sequence: TGTGCCAGCAGTCACAAGACACAGACCTACGAGCAGTACTTC. It is translated as CASSHKTQTYEQYF.

This chain connects TRBV6-6 to TRBJ2-3; TRBD2 matches at 7 bases. This CDR3 spans 12 amino acids. Germline V gene lookup returns CDR1 MNHNY and CDR2 SVGAGI (reference sequence). The CDR3 loop is CAAGPYTDTQYF. For the CDR3, the DNA is TGTGCAGCGGGACCTTACACAGATACGCAGTATTTT.

This rearrangement joins TRBV20-1 to TRBJ1-2; D is undetermined. V was shortened by 6 bases and J by 7 bases, with 15 bases between the two germline ends. CDR1 is DFQATT, CDR2 SNEGSKA, per germline (reference sequence). This CDR3 contains 12 residues. The CDR3, as DNA: TGCAGTGCAACGTCCCTATCGGGTGGCTACACCTTC. It codes for CSATSLSGGYTF.

This clonotype was found a few times. This rearrangement joins TRBV12-3 or TRBV12-4 to TRBJ2-1; D not resolved. V was cut by 6 bases and J by 9 bases, with 12 bases left in between. The CDR3 totals 12 residues. The CDR3 DNA reads TGTGCCAGCAGCCGCCTGGCCAGTGAGCAGTTCTTC. This encodes CASSRLASEQFF.

This clonotype has only a few counts. The rearrangement links TRBV4-3 to TRBJ1-3; D unclear. CDR3 length equals 14 residues. The V end lost 4 bases, the J end lost 3 bases, and 10 bases lay between the germline ends. Germline CDR1 reads LGHNA; CDR2 reads YSLEER. The CDR3 region has the DNA TGCGCCAGCAGCCGAGAGAGTGGTGGAAACACCATATATTTT. It is translated as CASSRESGGNTIYF.

The V gene is TRBV4-2, the J gene TRBJ1-4; D gene ambiguous. The CDR3 covers 16 residues. Germline V gives CDR1 LGHNA, CDR2 YNFKEQ. The ends were cut back, 2 bases at V and 10 bases at J, with 20 bases in the middle. The CDR3 DNA reads as TGTGCCAGCAGCCAATCCCCTGTGGTAGGGCGGGGAAAACTGTTTTTT. Translation: CASSQSPVVGRGKLFF.

A few counts support this clonotype. The chain uses TRBV3-1 and TRBJ2-5; D is ambiguous. Per the germline V gene, CDR1 is LGHDT and CDR2 is YNNKEL (reference sequence). With 6 bases removed from V and 3 bases from J, the gap between germline ends came to 2 bases. This CDR3 is 10 amino acids long. CDR3 sequence reads: CASRKETQYF. CDR3 DNA sequence: TGTGCCAGCAGAAAAGAGACCCAGTACTTC.

This clonotype was counted a few times. The chain carries TRBV6-6 and TRBJ2-7; 10 positions agree with TRBD1. This CDR3 contains 13 residues. V lost 4 bases to trimming and J lost 5 bases; unmatched junction nucleotides: 2. Germline CDR1 MNHNY, CDR2 SVGAGI (reference sequence). CDR3: CASSWDRGHEQYF. The DNA for the CDR3 is TGTGCCAGCAGTTGGGACAGGGGCCACGAGCAGTACTTC.

The chain employs TRBV6-5 and TRBJ1-1; perhaps TRBD1 as D (6 bases). V was clipped by 7 bases and J by 6 bases, with 21 bases between them. The CDR3 is 15 residues long. Per the germline V gene, CDR1 is MNHEY and CDR2 is SVGAGI. CDR3 region: CASTKERGSLSEAFF. The CDR3, as DNA: TGTGCCAGCACTAAGGAAAGGGGGTCGCTCTCTGAAGCTTTCTTT.

The chain carries TRBV2 and TRBJ1-2; D unresolved. The germline V gene encodes CDR1 SNHLY and CDR2 FYNNEI. The V end was cut by 2 bases, the J end by 8 bases, with 9 bases between. The CDR3 runs 12 residues. CDR3 amino acids: CASSERQSGYTF. CDR3 nucleotides: TGTGCCAGCAGTGAAAGGCAGTCAGGCTACACCTTC.

The chain employs TRBV12-3 or TRBV12-4 and TRBJ2-5; D not certain. V gave up 6 bases and J gave up 3 bases, with 5 bases separating them. There are 11 residues in the CDR3. The CDR3 nucleotides read TGTGCCAGCAGCACCAAAGAGACCCAGTACTTC. This gives the protein CASSTKETQYF.

This chain connects TRBV20-1 to TRBJ2-1, with 12 bases lining up with TRBD2. Germline V gene sequence: CDR1 DFQATT, CDR2 SNEGSKA (reference sequence). The trim removed 5 bases at V and 6 bases at J, leaving 2 bases unmatched. This CDR3 comprises 13 residues. The CDR3 here is CSARLAGVNEQFF. The CDR3 coding sequence is TGCAGTGCTCGACTAGCGGGAGTCAATGAGCAGTTCTTC.

This clonotype has only a few counts. This rearrangement joins TRBV6-6 to TRBJ1-4; D is ambiguous. The CDR3 extends over 13 amino acids. V dropped 7 bases and J dropped 2 bases, with 8 bases sitting between them. The germline gives CDR1 MNHNY, CDR2 SVGAGI (reference sequence). CDR3 amino acids: CASKGMTNEKLFF. In nucleotides, the CDR3 is TGTGCCAGCAAAGGGATGACTAATGAAAAACTGTTTTTT.

This CDR3 reads CASRVSGRDEQFF. The DNA of the CDR3 is TGCGCCAGCAGGGTTAGCGGGAGAGATGAGCAGTTCTTC. This chain links TRBV5-1 with TRBJ2-1; TRBD2 matches 9 bases. Losses at the gene ends were 5 bases for V and 8 bases for J; bases not matched to a gene: 5. The CDR3 runs to 13 residues. Germline assignment: CDR1 SGHRS and CDR2 YFSETQ.

This chain connects TRBV20-1 to TRBJ1-3, with a weak D call TRBD1 (5 bases). CDR3 length: 14 residues. Looked up from germline, CDR1 is DFQATT and CDR2 is SNEGSKA (reference sequence). Trimming removed 1 base from V and 5 bases from J, with 12 bases in between. The chain's CDR3 is CSARVGGKRNTIYF. The CDR3 DNA is TGCAGTGCTAGAGTTGGGGGGAAGCGAAACACCATATATTTT.

The rearrangement uses TRBV12-3 or TRBV12-4 and TRBJ2-3, with 11 positions matching TRBD2. V was clipped by 3 bases and J by 1 base; unmatched bases: 3. This CDR3 region has 16 residues. The CDR3 region is CASSFLAGGGTDTQYF. DNA of the CDR3: TGTGCCAGCAGTTTCCTAGCGGGAGGAGGCACAGATACGCAGTATTTT.

The chain joins TRBV28 to TRBJ2-1; D possibly corresponds to TRBD2 (5 bases). Trimming took 1 base from V and 10 from J, leaving 5 bases between them. The CDR3 contains 11 residues. In germline, CDR1 is MDHEN, CDR2 SYDVKM. The CDR3 is CASSLSSEQFF. DNA of the CDR3: TGTGCCAGCAGTTTATCTAGCGAGCAGTTCTTC.

This clonotype was counted once. This rearrangement joins TRBV6-5 to TRBJ2-2; no clear D gene. Per the germline V gene, CDR1 is MNHEY and CDR2 is SVGAGI. The V gene lost 4 bases and the J gene lost 4 bases, with 16 bases spanning the gap. This CDR3 has 16 amino acids. CDR3: CASSSLGRLPTGELFF. In nucleotides, the CDR3 is TGTGCCAGCAGTTCCCTCGGAAGGCTACCCACCGGGGAGCTGTTTTTT.

This sequence joins TRBV4-3 and TRBJ2-7; no clear D. The V end was cut by 4 bases, the J end by 7 bases, with 17 bases between. This CDR3 contains 14 residues. Germline CDR1 LGHNA, CDR2 YSLEER. The CDR3 reads CASSRAPLSVEQYF. The CDR3 DNA reads as TGCGCCAGCAGCCGTGCTCCTCTCTCCGTTGAGCAGTACTTC.

This clonotype was observed a few times. The chain recombines TRBV7-9 with TRBJ2-5; D is possibly TRBD2 (6 bases). This CDR3 comprises 16 residues. Trimming stripped 2 bases from V and 5 bases from J, with 18 bases between. Germline loops: CDR1 SEHNR, CDR2 FQNEAQ (reference sequence). The CDR3 here is CASSLLPGGFMETQYF. Written as DNA, the CDR3 is TGTGCCAGCAGCTTACTGCCTGGGGGGTTTATGGAGACCCAGTACTTC.